This passage covers 4 T cell receptor beta chains from one sample sequenced in a study of cytomegalovirus exposure and HLA in healthy donors. PCR was performed using 60 Vbeta and 13 Jbeta primers. TCRdb's table, derived via immunoSEQ multiplex PCR, lists solely in-frame clones and lacks some. The sample lists about 210,000 clones, about 79% occurring once. The specimen was PBMCs. All receptors derive from a male donor in good health and CMV-seronegative.

The gene calls are TRBV6-5 and TRBJ1-5; D perhaps matches TRBD1 (6 bases). In germline, CDR1 is MNHEY, CDR2 SVGAGI. There are 16 residues in the CDR3. The V and J ends lost 0 bases and 0 bases respectively, with 9 bases between them. The CDR3 region is CASSYSAGDSNQPQHF. As DNA, the CDR3 is TGTGCCAGCAGTTACTCGGCAGGGGATAGCAATCAGCCCCAGCATTTT.

J is TRBJ1-2 and V is TRBV19; possible D gene TRBD1, 5 bases. Trimming stripped 6 bases from V and 4 bases from J, with 12 bases between. The CDR3 sequence is 13 residues long. The germline gives CDR1 LNHDA, CDR2 SQIVND (reference sequence). The CDR3 loop reads CASRMGLLYGYTF. The CDR3 DNA sequence: TGTGCCAGTAGAATGGGACTTCTCTATGGCTACACCTTC. The variable domain in full, with the rest retrieved from reference TRBV19 and TRBJ1-2, is DGGITQSPKYLFRKEGQNVTLSCEQNLNHDAMYWYRQDPGQGLRLIYYSQIVNDFQKGDIAEGYSVSREKKESFPLTVTSAQKNPTAFYLCASRMGLLYGYTFGSGTRLTVV.

The J gene is TRBJ2-3, the V gene TRBV15; TRBD2 matches at 13 bases. CDR3 length: 15 residues. CDR1 LNHNV and CDR2 YYDKDF come from the germline V gene (reference sequence). J was trimmed by 7 bases and V by 5 bases; bases with no gene match: 6. The CDR3, as DNA: TGTGCCACCAGCGGGAGACTAGCGGGGGGCAATACGCAGTATTTT. Translating it yields CATSGRLAGGNTQYF.

The J gene is TRBJ2-4, the V gene TRBV4-2; TRBD2 agrees at 12 bases. Germline CDR1 and CDR2: LGHNA and YNFKEQ. The CDR3 consists of 18 residues. V was clipped by 2 bases and J by 0 bases; unmatched bases: 5. As DNA, the CDR3 is TGTGCCAGCAGCCAAACGGGACTAGCGGGCCAAGCCAAAAACATTCAGTACTTC. Translating gives CASSQTGLAGQAKNIQYF.